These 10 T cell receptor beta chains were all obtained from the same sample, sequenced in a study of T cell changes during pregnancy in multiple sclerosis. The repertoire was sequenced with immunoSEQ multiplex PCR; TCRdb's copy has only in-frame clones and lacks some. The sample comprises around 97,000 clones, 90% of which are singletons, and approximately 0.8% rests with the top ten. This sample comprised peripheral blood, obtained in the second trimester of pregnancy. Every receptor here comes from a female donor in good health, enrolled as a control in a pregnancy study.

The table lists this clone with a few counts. CDR3 DNA sequence: TGCGCCAGCAGCCAACCTTTTAGTGGGGAGGAGACCCAGTACTTC. Amino acid sequence: CASSQPFSGEETQYF. The chain combines TRBV4-1 with TRBJ2-5; possible D gene TRBD2, 5 bases. The V end lost 2 bases, the J end lost 5 bases, and 15 bases lay between the germline ends. The CDR3 has 15 residues. Germline V lookup: CDR1 MGHRA, CDR2 YSYEKL.

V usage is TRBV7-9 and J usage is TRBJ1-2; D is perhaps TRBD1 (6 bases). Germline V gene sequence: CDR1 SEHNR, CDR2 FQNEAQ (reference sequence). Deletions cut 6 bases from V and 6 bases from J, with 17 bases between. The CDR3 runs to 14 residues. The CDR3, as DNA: TGTGCCAGCAGTCTCGGGGGGCCGGGCCATGGCTACACCTTC. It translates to CASSLGGPGHGYTF.

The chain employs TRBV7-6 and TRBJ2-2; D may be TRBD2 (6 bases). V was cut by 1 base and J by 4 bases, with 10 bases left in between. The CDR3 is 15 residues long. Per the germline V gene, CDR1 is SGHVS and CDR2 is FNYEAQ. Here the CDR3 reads CASSLEGGPTGELFF. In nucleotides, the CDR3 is TGTGCCAGCAGCTTAGAGGGAGGTCCCACCGGGGAGCTGTTTTTT.

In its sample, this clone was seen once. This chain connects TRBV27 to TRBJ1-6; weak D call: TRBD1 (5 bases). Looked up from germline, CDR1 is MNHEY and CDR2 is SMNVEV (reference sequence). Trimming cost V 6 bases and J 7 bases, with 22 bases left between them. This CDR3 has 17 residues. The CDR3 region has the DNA TGTGCCAGCAGGTCCCCCCAAGACCAGGGATTAAATTCACCCCTCCACTTT. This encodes CASRSPQDQGLNSPLHF.

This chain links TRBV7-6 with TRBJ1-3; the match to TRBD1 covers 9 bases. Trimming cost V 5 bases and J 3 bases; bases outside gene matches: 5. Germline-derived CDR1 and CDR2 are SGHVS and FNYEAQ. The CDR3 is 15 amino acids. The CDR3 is CASSPDRGNGNTIYF. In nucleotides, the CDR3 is TGTGCCAGCAGCCCTGACAGGGGGAATGGAAACACCATATATTTT.

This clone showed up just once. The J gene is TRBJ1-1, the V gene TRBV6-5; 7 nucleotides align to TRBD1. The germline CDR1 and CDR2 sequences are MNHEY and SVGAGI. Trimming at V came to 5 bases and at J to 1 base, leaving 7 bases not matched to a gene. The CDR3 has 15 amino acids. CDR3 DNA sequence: TGTGCCAGCAGTAACACAGGGGTGGGGAACACTGAAGCTTTCTTT. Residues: CASSNTGVGNTEAFF.

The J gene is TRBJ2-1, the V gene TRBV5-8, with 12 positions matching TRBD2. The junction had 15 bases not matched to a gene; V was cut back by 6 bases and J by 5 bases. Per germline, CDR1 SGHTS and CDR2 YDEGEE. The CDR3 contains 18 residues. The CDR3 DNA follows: TGTGCCAGCACCCTCCGACTAGCGGGGGACCCAAGACACAATGAGCAGTTCTTC. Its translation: CASTLRLAGDPRHNEQFF.

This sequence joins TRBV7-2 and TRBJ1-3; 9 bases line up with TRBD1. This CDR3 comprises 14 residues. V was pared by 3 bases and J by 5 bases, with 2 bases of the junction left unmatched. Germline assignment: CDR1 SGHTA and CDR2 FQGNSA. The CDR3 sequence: CASSLTGGRNTIYF. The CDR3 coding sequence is TGTGCCAGCAGCTTGACAGGGGGACGAAACACCATATATTTT.

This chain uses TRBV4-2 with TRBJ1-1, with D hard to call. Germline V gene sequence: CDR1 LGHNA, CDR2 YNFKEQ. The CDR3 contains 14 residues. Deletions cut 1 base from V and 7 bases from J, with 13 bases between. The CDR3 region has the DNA TGTGCCAGCAGCCAAGCTGGGCCGGATCTTGAAGCTTTCTTT. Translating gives CASSQAGPDLEAFF.

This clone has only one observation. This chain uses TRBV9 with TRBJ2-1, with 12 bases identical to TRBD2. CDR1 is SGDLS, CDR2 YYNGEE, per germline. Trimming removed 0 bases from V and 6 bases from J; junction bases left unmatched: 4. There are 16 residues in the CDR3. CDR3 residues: CASSVGASGRVNEQFF. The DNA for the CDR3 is TGTGCCAGCAGCGTAGGGGCTAGCGGGAGGGTCAATGAGCAGTTCTTC.